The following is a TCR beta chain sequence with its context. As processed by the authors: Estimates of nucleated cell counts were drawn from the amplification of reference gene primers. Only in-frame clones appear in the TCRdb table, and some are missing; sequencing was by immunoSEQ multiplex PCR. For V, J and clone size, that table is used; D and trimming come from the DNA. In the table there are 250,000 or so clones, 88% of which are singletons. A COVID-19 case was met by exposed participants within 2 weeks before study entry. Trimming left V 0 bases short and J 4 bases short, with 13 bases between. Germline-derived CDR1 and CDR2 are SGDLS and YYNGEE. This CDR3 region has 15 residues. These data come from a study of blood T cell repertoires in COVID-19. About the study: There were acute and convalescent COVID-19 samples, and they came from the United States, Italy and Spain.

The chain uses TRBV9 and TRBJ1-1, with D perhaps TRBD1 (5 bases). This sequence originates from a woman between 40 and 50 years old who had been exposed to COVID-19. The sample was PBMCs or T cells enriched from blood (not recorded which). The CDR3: CASSVEGRGGTEAFF. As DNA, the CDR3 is TGTGCCAGCAGCGTAGAGGGTAGGGGTGGCACTGAAGCTTTCTTT.